This TCR beta chain derives from a study of read filtering for tumor transcriptome and immune sequencing. The CDR3 contains 14 residues. Germline assignment: CDR1 SQVTM and CDR2 ANQGSEA. V was trimmed by 1 base and J by 6 bases, leaving 13 bases between them. This library used around 0.4 ug RNA and molecular barcoded adaptors spanning alpha/delta and beta/gamma chains. TCRdb reprocessed the reads via MiXCR and lists one record per CDR3 protein. The profile shows 85,000 or so distinct CDR3 sequences, roughly an eighth of them singletons. Sequenced input: a population of CD138-negative cells sorted from bone marrow. This clonotype was sampled from a donor aged 40 or over with multiple myeloma. The chain recombines TRBV29-1 with TRBJ2-1, with a tentative D call TRBD1 (5 bases). CDR3 loop: CSVEGQGAVNEQFF. The CDR3 DNA reads TGCAGCGTTGAAGGCCAGGGTGCCGTCAATGAGCAGTTCTTC.